Listed here are 8 T cell receptor beta chains from one sample, sequenced in a study of beta chain features in type 1 diabetes (dated by TCRdb to the late 2010s). Paper-wide results and their limitations: Type 1 diabetes patients showed a moderate but significant shortening of TCRB CDR3 length in all four CD4+ subsets.

The receptor library was made with the immunoSEQ multiplex PCR assay. The entire isolated RNA was reverse transcribed using the High Capacity cDNA Reverse Transcription Kit, and thus expressed TCRB transcripts were sequenced. In its TCRdb copy, this immuneACCESS table keeps in-frame sequences only and misses some clones. Where compared with another copy, unresolved V genes explain less than half of these, and the others have no known cause. Present in this sample are about 650,000 clones, 12% of which were seen just once. The ten biggest clones cover 0.09% to 0.15% of the sample. Their recognized antigens are unknown. Sequenced material: naive CD4+ T cells from blood. In the paper's terms, the cell subset or site label means: true naive CD4+ T cells. The receptors were sampled from a man aged 25-45 years with type 1 diabetes.

This chain joins TRBV25-1 and TRBJ2-3, with a weak D call TRBD2 (5 bases). Germline CDR1 reads MGHDK; CDR2 reads SYGVNS. CDR3 length equals 13 residues. V shed 7 bases and J shed 0 bases, with 8 bases lying between them. The CDR3 region is CASTAGSTDTQYF. As DNA, the CDR3 is TGTGCCAGCACCGCGGGTAGCACAGATACGCAGTATTTT.

This CDR3 is CASSFTGTSSNQPQHF. CDR3 DNA: TGTGCCAGCAGTTTTACCGGGACATCTAGCAATCAGCCCCAGCATTTT. The V gene is TRBV27, the J gene TRBJ1-5; D might be TRBD1 (6 bases). Germline CDR1 reads MNHEY; CDR2 reads SMNVEV (reference sequence). This CDR3 is built from 16 residues. The V gene lost 3 bases and the J gene lost 0 bases, with 12 bases spanning the gap.

The V and J genes are TRBV7-3 and TRBJ2-7, with D possibly matching TRBD1 (6 bases). The germline V gene has CDR1 SGHTA and CDR2 FQGTGA. This CDR3 is 13 amino acids long. Trimming shortened V by 4 bases and J by 5 bases, and 12 bases separated the two germline ends. CDR3 amino acids: CASSSLRGNEQYF. CDR3 nucleotides: TGTGCCAGCAGCTCGCTCAGGGGTAACGAGCAGTACTTC.

The V and J genes are TRBV5-4 and TRBJ2-1; TRBD2 aligns across 13 bases. The germline gives CDR1 SGHNT, CDR2 YYREEE (reference sequence). This CDR3 has 15 amino acids. With 3 bases clipped from V and 4 bases from J, the junction kept 1 base outside the gene matches. The CDR3 DNA is TGTGCCAGCAGCTCGGGACTAGCGGGGTACAATGAGCAGTTCTTC. It codes for CASSSGLAGYNEQFF.

This clone was counted a few times. The rearrangement uses TRBV28 and TRBJ1-5; D unclear. Germline loops: CDR1 MDHEN, CDR2 SYDVKM. This CDR3 contains 13 residues. V shed 5 bases and J shed 7 bases, with 12 bases lying between them. The CDR3 DNA sequence: TGTGCCAGCAGTCGGACTAGAGGCCAGCCCCAGCATTTT. This translates into CASSRTRGQPQHF. The complete variable domain, with remaining parts taken from reference TRBV28 and TRBJ1-5, reads DVKVTQSSRYLVKRTGEKVFLECVQDMDHENMFWYRQDPGLGLRLIYFSYDVKMKEKGDIPEGYSVSREKKERFSLILESASTNQTSMYLCASSRTRGQPQHFGDGTRLSIL.

Only a few counts were recorded for this clone. As DNA, the CDR3 is TGTGCCAGCAGTTACGCCCCGGTTGATTATGGCTACACCTTC. Amino acids: CASSYAPVDYGYTF. V gene TRBV6-5 combines with J gene TRBJ1-2; D gene uncertain. CDR1 and CDR2 from the germline V gene are MNHEY and SVGAGI. Trimming removed 2 bases from V and 5 bases from J, with 12 bases in between. This CDR3 spans 14 amino acids.

The rearrangement joins TRBV18 to TRBJ2-5, with D uncertain. The CDR3 has 15 residues. V was shortened by 3 bases and J by 5 bases, with 16 bases between the two germline ends. Germline V gene sequence: CDR1 KGHSH, CDR2 LQKENI. DNA of the CDR3: TGTGCCAGCTCACCGAATTCTAGATCGCGGGAGACCCAGTACTTC. Translating it yields CASSPNSRSRETQYF.

This clone came up a few times. This chain connects TRBV5-1 to TRBJ2-6; tentative D call: TRBD1 (5 bases). CDR1 and CDR2 (germline): SGHRS, YFSETQ. Trimming shortened V by 2 bases and J by 1 base, and 10 bases separated the two germline ends. The CDR3 runs 16 residues. CDR3: CASSFGALSGANVLTF. The CDR3 DNA reads TGCGCCAGCAGCTTTGGGGCCTTATCTGGGGCCAACGTCCTGACTTTC.